This T cell receptor beta chain comes out of a study of blood T cell repertoires in COVID-19. Using immunoSEQ multiplex PCR, the repertoire was profiled, and TCRdb retains in-frame clones only, with some absent. The sample includes some 150,000 clones, roughly 81% of them seen just once. From germline, CDR1 is MNHEY and CDR2 SVGAGI. The trim removed 0 bases at V and 6 bases at J, leaving 9 bases unmatched. The length of the CDR3 is 16 residues. The J gene is TRBJ1-2, the V gene TRBV6-5; TRBD1 agrees at 8 bases. Sequencing input: peripheral blood. This sequence originates from a human donor with acute or convalescent COVID-19. The donor label of this sample is uncertain. CDR3 bases: TGTGCCAGCAGTTACTCGGACAGGGCTATTGGGGATGGCTACACCTTC. It specifies CASSYSDRAIGDGYTF.